These T cell receptor beta chains were read from a single sample in a study of CD8 T cells in Susac syndrome. TCRdb recomputed calls from the immunoSEQ multiplex PCR reads with MiXCR, one row per CDR3 protein. Among tens of thousands of distinct CDR3 sequences listed, more than 85% were seen once. The material sequenced was CD4+ T cells from PBMCs. The receptor source for this set is a human donor with Susac syndrome. Each CDR3 is given with its conserved first and last residue. Fields, in order: V gene, clone size, J gene, D gene, CDR3 DNA, CDR3 protein. D genes are given only for firm matches. Clone size, where shown, is once, few, many, or a class for clones that have expanded.

V: TRBV6-1; size: .; J: TRBJ1-1; D: .; DNA: TGTGCCAGCAGTCTTGACCTGAACACTGAAGCTTTCTTT; CDR3: CASSLDLNTEAFF
V: TRBV7-8; size: .; J: TRBJ2-5; D: TRBD1; DNA: TGTGCCAGCAGCGCCGACAGGGGAGAGACCCAGTACTTC; CDR3: CASSADRGETQYF
V: TRBV6-6; size: .; J: TRBJ1-5; D: TRBD1; DNA: TGTGCCAGCAGACCGGGACAGGGAGGAGGTCAGCCCCAGCATTTT; CDR3: CASRPGQGGGQPQHF
V: TRBV2; size: .; J: TRBJ2-5; D: .; DNA: TGTGCCAGCAGTTTAAAAGAGACCCAGTACTTC; CDR3: CASSLKETQYF
V: TRBV7-9; size: .; J: TRBJ1-5; D: .; DNA: TGTGCCAGCCGTCGTGCCCGGCCCAAATCACTAAATCAGCCCCAGCATTTT; CDR3: CASRRARPKSLNQPQHF
V: TRBV2; size: .; J: TRBJ1-4; D: .; DNA: TGTGCCAGCAGGAGGCAGGGGACAACTAATGAAAAACTGTTTTTT; CDR3: CASRRQGTTNEKLFF
V: TRBV24-1; size: .; J: TRBJ1-5; D: TRBD1; DNA: TGTGCCACCAGTGACAGCGCCAGGGGGCTAAGCAATCAGCCCCAGCATTTT; CDR3: CATSDSARGLSNQPQHF
V: TRBV3-1; size: once; J: TRBJ2-5; D: TRBD2; DNA: TGTGCCAGCACCCCCACCGGGACTAGTTTGGAGACCCAGTACTTC; CDR3: CASTPTGTSLETQYF
V: TRBV5-1; size: .; J: TRBJ1-4; D: .; DNA: TGCGCCAGCAGCTTCGAAGGGGGTTCAACTAATGAAAAACTGTTTTTT; CDR3: CASSFEGGSTNEKLFF
V: TRBV12-3/TRBV12-4; size: .; J: TRBJ2-4; D: .; DNA: TGTGCCAGCAGTCTAGGGGGGCCCTGGAACATTCAGTACTTC; CDR3: CASSLGGPWNIQYF
V: TRBV6-2/TRBV6-3; size: .; J: TRBJ1-5; D: TRBD1; DNA: TGTGCCAGCAGGGCCGGAGGGGGCGTAAGTCAGCCCCAGCATTTT; CDR3: CASRAGGGVSQPQHF
V: TRBV20-1; size: .; J: TRBJ2-1; D: .; DNA: TGCAGTGCTAGAGCCCCTCCACCGTATAGCTCCTACAATGAGCAGTTCTTC; CDR3: CSARAPPPYSSYNEQFF
V: TRBV5-1; size: .; J: TRBJ2-6; D: .; DNA: TGCGCCAGCAGCTTGGTCGGATCTGGGGCCAACGTCCTGACTTTC; CDR3: CASSLVGSGANVLTF